This entry lists 23 T cell receptor beta chains sequenced from one sample in a study of blood T cell repertoires in COVID-19. Sequencing was performed with immunoSEQ multiplex PCR; in TCRdb, only in-frame clones are kept and a portion is missing. The table shows 100,000 to 150,000 clones, with over 60% occurring only once. Sequencing used peripheral blood. The receptors come from a man aged 35 to 55 with active or convalescent COVID-19.

The V call is TRBV4-3, the J call TRBJ2-6; D unclear. The CDR3 has 16 amino acids. The germline V and J ends were trimmed by 0 bases and 0 bases, with 6 bases remaining between them. CDR1 is LGHNA and CDR2 is YSLEER in the germline V gene. This CDR3 reads CASSQDVSSGANVLTF. CDR3 DNA sequence: TGCGCCAGCAGCCAAGATGTGAGCTCTGGGGCCAACGTCCTGACTTTC.

The chain uses TRBV6-2 or TRBV6-3 and TRBJ2-7; D uncertain. The CDR3 totals 12 residues. The germline V and J ends were trimmed by 2 bases and 5 bases, with 7 bases remaining between them. Germline CDR1 is MNHEY and CDR2 is SVGEGT. The CDR3 coding sequence is TGTGCCAGCAGTTACCCGACTCACGAGCAGTACTTC. Its protein product is CASSYPTHEQYF.

The V and J genes are TRBV2 and TRBJ2-3; TRBD1 agrees at 8 bases. V shed 7 bases and J 1 base; nucleotides not matched to a gene: 7. The CDR3 contains 15 residues. In germline, CDR1 is SNHLY, CDR2 FYNNEI. Here the CDR3 reads CASTDGTGGTDTQYF. The CDR3 DNA sequence: TGTGCCAGCACCGACGGGACAGGAGGCACAGATACGCAGTATTTT.

The V gene is TRBV30, the J gene TRBJ1-6, with D unresolved. This CDR3 has 14 amino acids. Germline CDR1 reads GTSNPN; CDR2 reads SVGIG (reference sequence). Trimming took 0 bases from V and 5 from J, leaving 8 bases between them. The CDR3 sequence is CAWSVEPNNSPLHF. CDR3 nucleotides: TGTGCCTGGAGTGTGGAGCCCAATAATTCACCCCTCCACTTT.

This clone turned up a few times. Other nucleotide sequences from this sample produce the same CDR3. The chain joins TRBV6-5 to TRBJ2-5; the D gene is possibly TRBD2 (5 bases). This CDR3 comprises 14 residues. V lost 0 bases and J lost 5, with 10 bases in between. Germline V gene data show CDR1 as MNHEY and CDR2 as SVGAGI. DNA of the CDR3: TGTGCCAGCAGTTACTCGACGGGCGGGGAGACCCAGTACTTC. It specifies CASSYSTGGETQYF.

This clone has ten or more counts. The rearrangement links TRBV28 to TRBJ1-5, with D perhaps TRBD1 (6 bases). V lost 2 bases and J 5 bases, leaving 10 bases between the germline ends. Per germline, CDR1 MDHEN and CDR2 SYDVKM. The CDR3 spans 14 residues. The CDR3 here is CASSLGDTYQPQHF. The CDR3 DNA reads TGTGCCAGCAGTTTAGGGGACACTTATCAGCCCCAGCATTTT.

The chain employs TRBV28 and TRBJ1-6, with D maybe TRBD1 (5 bases). The CDR3 is 15 amino acids. Trimming took 7 bases from V and 8 from J, leaving 18 bases between them. Germline CDR1 and CDR2: MDHEN and SYDVKM. In DNA, the CDR3 is TGTGCCAGCACCGGAGCGCGGGGCTTGGATTCACCCCTCCACTTT. Amino acids: CASTGARGLDSPLHF.

V and J are TRBV30 and TRBJ1-5; TRBD1 agrees at 7 bases. This CDR3 has 15 amino acids. Germline V gene sequence: CDR1 GTSNPN, CDR2 SVGIG (reference sequence). The V segment lost 1 base and the J segment 6 bases; nucleotides outside the gene matches: 9. CDR3 residues: CAWSARQGLSQPQHF. As DNA, the CDR3 is TGTGCCTGGAGTGCCCGACAGGGCCTCAGTCAGCCCCAGCATTTT.

The chain uses TRBV10-3 and TRBJ2-1; 7 positions match TRBD2. V was pared by 0 bases and J by 4 bases, with 3 bases of the junction left unmatched. This CDR3 spans 15 amino acids. Germline values: CDR1 ENHRY, CDR2 SYGVKD. The CDR3 DNA reads as TGTGCCATCAGTGAGTCGTGGGGGGGGTACAATGAGCAGTTCTTC. Translation gives CAISESWGGYNEQFF.

The chain has TRBV6-4 and TRBJ2-1; TRBD2 aligns across 7 bases. V was pared by 0 bases and J by 15 bases, with 8 bases of the junction left unmatched. The CDR3 runs 13 residues. Germline V CDR1 and CDR2: MRHNA, SNTAGT. CDR3 nucleotides: TGTGCCAGCAGTGACTCGAAGCCAGCGGGACTGTTCTTC. Its protein is CASSDSKPAGLFF.

The chain links TRBV19 to TRBJ2-3; the D gene is possibly TRBD2 (6 bases). CDR3 length: 16 amino acids. Germline assignment: CDR1 LNHDA and CDR2 SQIVND (reference sequence). The V and J ends lost 6 bases and 0 bases respectively, with 16 bases between them. The CDR3 sequence: CASSLGASASTDTQYF. The CDR3, as DNA: TGTGCCAGTAGCTTAGGGGCTAGCGCTAGCACAGATACGCAGTATTTT.

This clone came up a few times. J is TRBJ2-1 and V is TRBV24-1; 7 bases line up with TRBD2. The CDR3 is made up of 16 amino acids. The junction had 7 bases not matched to a gene; V was cut back by 6 bases and J by 0 bases. Germline V gene lookup returns CDR1 KGHDR and CDR2 SFDVKD. The CDR3 bases are TGTGCCACCAGTCAAGGGACTACCCTCTCCTACAATGAGCAGTTCTTC. This gives the protein CATSQGTTLSYNEQFF.

The chain uses TRBV30 and TRBJ1-1, with D unresolved. The germline gives CDR1 GTSNPN, CDR2 SVGIG (reference sequence). This CDR3 comprises 11 residues. Trimming pared 0 bases from V and 5 bases from J, leaving 4 bases between. The CDR3: CAWSVHTEAFF. DNA of the CDR3: TGTGCCTGGAGTGTACATACTGAAGCTTTCTTT.

V and J are TRBV7-9 and TRBJ2-1; 7 nucleotides match TRBD2. Germline V CDR1 and CDR2: SEHNR, FQNEAQ (reference sequence). CDR3 length equals 14 residues. V dropped 2 bases and J dropped 7; count of bases not matched to a gene: 5. This CDR3 is CASSLSGARNEQFF. The DNA for the CDR3 is TGTGCCAGCAGCTTAAGCGGGGCCCGGAATGAGCAGTTCTTC.

The chain couples TRBV5-1 to TRBJ2-1; 9 bases line up with TRBD2. This CDR3 comprises 17 residues. Germline V gene sequence: CDR1 SGHRS, CDR2 YFSETQ. V gave up 5 bases and J gave up 8 bases; unmatched junction bases: 17. The CDR3 loop is CASRWTASGTIHDEQFF. The CDR3 coding sequence is TGCGCCAGCAGATGGACGGCTAGCGGGACCATTCACGATGAGCAGTTCTTC. The full variable domain, its missing parts supplied by reference TRBV5-1 and TRBJ2-1, is KAGVTQTPRYLIKTRGQQVTLSCSPISGHRSVSWYQQTPGQGLQFLFEYFSETQRNKGNFPGRFSGRQFSNSRSEMNVSTLELGDSALYLCASRWTASGTIHDEQFFGPGTRLTVL.

The V gene is TRBV5-3, the J gene TRBJ2-1; weak D call: TRBD2 (5 bases). TRBV5-3 is placed among ORFs of uncertain function. The CDR3 runs to 16 residues. Trimming took 1 base from V and 3 from J, leaving 14 bases between them. The CDR3 bases are TGTGCCAGAAGCTTGAGGTCAGCGGACCACTACAATGAGCAGTTCTTC. Protein product: CARSLRSADHYNEQFF.

Remarks on this clone: Other DNA variants within this sample encode the same CDR3. The chain employs TRBV9 and TRBJ2-1, with 12 bases that match TRBD2. This CDR3 is built from 15 residues. The V gene end was trimmed by 2 bases and the J gene end by 7 bases; junction bases not matched to a gene: 4. The V gene's germline CDR1 is SGDLS and CDR2 YYNGEE. The CDR3 reads CASSVTSGGRNEQFF. The CDR3 nucleotides read TGTGCCAGCAGCGTCACTAGCGGGGGGCGAAATGAGCAGTTCTTC.

This chain connects TRBV28 to TRBJ1-5; a possible D gene is TRBD1 (6 bases). The V gene's germline CDR1 is MDHEN and CDR2 SYDVKM. Trimming stripped 7 bases from V and 0 bases from J, with 13 bases between. The length of the CDR3 is 15 residues. This CDR3 reads CASKDRPYSNQPQHF. DNA for the CDR3: TGTGCCAGCAAGGACAGACCATATAGCAATCAGCCCCAGCATTTT.

The V gene is TRBV3-1 (or the pseudogene TRBV3-2), the J gene TRBJ2-3; 10 bases match TRBD2. The CDR3 is 16 residues long. Germline CDR1 LGHDT, CDR2 YNNKEL (reference sequence). The V segment lost 0 bases and the J segment 1 base; nucleotides outside the gene matches: 1. CDR3 DNA: TGTGCCAGCAGCCAAGAAGGGACTAGCGGCACAGATACGCAGTATTTT. This encodes CASSQEGTSGTDTQYF.

The rearrangement uses TRBV19 and TRBJ1-1; 11 nucleotides align to TRBD1. Germline trimming cut 9 bases from V and 0 bases from J; bases unmatched to any gene: 9. The CDR3 sequence is 16 residues long. Per germline, CDR1 LNHDA and CDR2 SQIVND (reference sequence). The CDR3 is CASRDRGSALNTEAFF. The DNA for the CDR3 is TGTGCCAGCCGGGACAGGGGGTCGGCCTTGAACACTGAAGCTTTCTTT.

V is TRBV30 and J is TRBJ2-1, with 7 bases lining up with TRBD1. CDR3 length: 14 amino acids. Germline V gene lookup returns CDR1 GTSNPN and CDR2 SVGIG (reference sequence). Trimming cost V 5 bases and J 0 bases; bases outside gene matches: 4. The DNA of the CDR3 is TGTGCCTGGGACAGGGTGAGCTCCTACAATGAGCAGTTCTTC. This sequence encodes CAWDRVSSYNEQFF.

This chain joins TRBV29-1 and TRBJ2-2; 7 bases line up with TRBD1. There are 14 residues in the CDR3. V shed 7 bases, J shed 7 bases, and the junction held 12 bases outside the gene matches. Germline CDR1 is SQVTM and CDR2 is ANQGSEA. The CDR3 is CSGQTGPKGGELFF. CDR3 sequence (DNA): TGCAGCGGGCAGACAGGGCCAAAGGGCGGGGAGCTGTTTTTT.

The rearrangement joins TRBV30 to TRBJ1-1; no definite D call. CDR3 length equals 13 residues. The germline gives CDR1 GTSNPN, CDR2 SVGIG (reference sequence). Between the trimmed V and J ends, which lost 3 bases and 5 bases, there was a span of 13 bases. As DNA, the CDR3 is TGTGCCTGGAGAGCTGGACCGGGGACTGAAGCTTTCTTT. This encodes CAWRAGPGTEAFF.